This TCR beta chain was recovered during a study of blood T cell repertoires in COVID-19. The table came from immunoSEQ multiplex PCR; TCRdb's copy has only in-frame clones and leaves some out. The table lists around 140,000 clones, around 84% of them singletons. The CDR3 extends over 15 amino acids. Trimming took 0 bases from V and 5 from J, leaving 13 bases between them. CDR1 and CDR2 (germline): MGHRA, YSYEKL. The table lists this clone with a count of one. Sequences were obtained from peripheral blood. The clonotype was recovered from a woman between 55 and 75 years old with acute or convalescent COVID-19. The chain carries TRBV4-1 and TRBJ2-5; D call uncertain. The CDR3 DNA sequence: TGCGCCAGCAGCCAAGATAATAATCCCAGGGAGACCCAGTACTTC. Amino acid sequence: CASSQDNNPRETQYF.